The source of this TCR beta chain is a study of shared T cell receptors in the human thymus. Clones were sequenced by immunoSEQ multiplex PCR, and TCRdb holds only the in-frame ones, with some missing. Among over 450,000 clones listed, 70% to 80% were seen once. These same data were also listed under a study on human thymus T cells. As that study records: All donors were healthy Finnish infants who were undergoing corrective surgery to treat congenital heart defects. Thymus pieces cut out during corrective heart surgery were the tissue that was used. There appeared to be biased usage of V and J genes in thymic and blood repertoires. Related research has reported that thymic repertoires overlap highly among unrelated individuals.

This TCR came from a boy under two years old with a congenital heart defect. Sequenced: thymocytes.

CDR3 coding DNA: TGTGCCAGCAGCCAAGGGAGGGCATACTCCTACTACGAGCAGTACTTC. This translates into CASSQGRAYSYYEQYF. The chain recombines TRBV14 with TRBJ2-7; D is perhaps TRBD2 (6 bases). CDR3 length equals 16 residues. Germline V lookup: CDR1 SGHDN, CDR2 FVKESK. V was trimmed by 1 base and J by 3 bases, leaving 16 bases between them.